Following are 27 T cell receptor beta chains from one sample sequenced in a study of technical replicates of blood from a handful of donors. Assay: immunoSEQ multiplex PCR; the TCRdb copy retains only in-frame clones and omits some. The table includes tens of thousands of clones, roughly 90% detected once. The sequenced material came from T cells isolated from PBMCs. All receptors come from a human donor in good health.

The V gene is TRBV28, the J gene TRBJ1-1; D not certain. The CDR3 sequence is 14 residues long. Per the germline V gene, CDR1 is MDHEN and CDR2 is SYDVKM. Trimming cost V 2 bases and J 0 bases, with 7 bases left between them. CDR3 protein: CASSLTQMNTEAFF. Written as DNA, the CDR3 is TGTGCCAGCAGTTTAACCCAGATGAACACTGAAGCTTTCTTT.

This chain connects TRBV7-3 to TRBJ1-1; possibly TRBD1 for D (6 bases). Trimming pared 5 bases from V and 2 bases from J, leaving 12 bases between. Germline CDR1 reads SGHTA; CDR2 reads FQGTGA. The CDR3 consists of 14 residues. The CDR3 loop is CASSQGHSNTEAFF. In DNA, the CDR3 is TGTGCCAGCAGCCAGGGACACTCCAACACTGAAGCTTTCTTT.

CDR3 in amino acids: CASSSPGTGVGNTIYF. CDR3 nucleotide sequence: TGTGCCAGCAGTTCCCCCGGGACAGGGGTAGGAAACACCATATATTTT. The chain employs TRBV7-9 and TRBJ1-3, with 10 bases identical to TRBD1. The V segment lost 6 bases and the J segment 4 bases; nucleotides outside the gene matches: 9. Germline CDR1 is SEHNR and CDR2 is FQNEAQ (reference sequence). The CDR3 totals 16 residues.

The genes are TRBV6-5 and TRBJ1-2; no definite D call. The CDR3 extends over 14 amino acids. The germline CDR1 and CDR2 sequences are MNHEY and SVGAGI. V lost 5 bases and J lost 8, with 18 bases in between. CDR3 coding DNA: TGTGCCAGCAGTGACTATAGGGCGGGAGGCGGCTACACCTTC. It codes for CASSDYRAGGGYTF.

The chain couples TRBV4-2 to TRBJ1-2; 7 bases fit TRBD1. V lost 8 bases, J lost 2 bases, and 2 bases stayed unmatched. Germline values: CDR1 LGHNA, CDR2 YNFKEQ. This CDR3 region has 12 residues. CDR3 DNA: TGTGCCAGCGTGGACAGGAACTATGGCTACACCTTC. This encodes CASVDRNYGYTF.

This chain uses TRBV11-3 with TRBJ2-7; 8 positions match TRBD2. CDR3 size: 16 residues. The trim removed 5 bases at V and 5 bases at J, leaving 14 bases unmatched. Germline lookup yields CDR1 SGHNT and CDR2 YENEEA. The CDR3 protein is CASSLYVRTSYNEQYF. The CDR3 region has the DNA TGTGCCAGCAGCCTTTACGTTAGGACTAGCTACAACGAGCAGTACTTC. The variable domain in full, completed from reference TRBV11-3 and TRBJ2-7, reads EAGVVQSPRYKIIEKKQPVAFWCNPISGHNTLYWYLQNLGQGPELLIRYENEEAVDDSQLPKDRFSAERLKGVDSTLKIQPAELGDSAVYLCASSLYVRTSYNEQYFGPGTRLTVT.

The chain employs TRBV7-3 and TRBJ2-2; TRBD2 aligns across 9 bases. Germline assignment: CDR1 SGHTA and CDR2 FQGTGA. Trimming at V came to 2 bases and at J to 3 bases, leaving 1 base not matched to a gene. CDR3 length: 15 amino acids. In nucleotides, the CDR3 is TGTGCCAGCAGCTTAGCGGGAGGGTACACCGGGGAGCTGTTTTTT. It translates to CASSLAGGYTGELFF. The full variable domain, completed using reference TRBV7-3 and TRBJ2-2, is GAGVSQTPSNKVTEKGKYVELRCDPISGHTALYWYRQSLGQGPEFLIYFQGTGAADDSGLPNDRFFAVRPEGSVSTLKIQRTERGDSAVYLCASSLAGGYTGELFFGEGSRLTVL.

J is TRBJ2-1 and V is TRBV29-1; tentative D call: TRBD2 (6 bases). The germline V gene has CDR1 SQVTM and CDR2 ANQGSEA. This CDR3 comprises 12 residues. The V gene lost 6 bases and the J gene lost 10 bases, with 16 bases spanning the gap. The CDR3 nucleotides read TGCAGCGTCACCGGGAGCTCCGCCGAGCAGTTCTTC. Its translation: CSVTGSSAEQFF.

V usage is TRBV12-5 and J usage is TRBJ2-7; possible D gene TRBD1, 6 bases. From germline, CDR1 is LGHNT and CDR2 FRNRAP. Trimming pared 3 bases from V and 2 bases from J, leaving 8 bases between. The CDR3 loop spans 13 amino acids. The CDR3 sequence is CASGFGQTYEQYF. CDR3 bases: TGTGCTAGTGGTTTTGGACAGACCTACGAGCAGTACTTC. Combining the CDR3 with reference TRBV12-5 and TRBJ2-7 gives the whole variable domain DARVTQTPRHKVTEMGQEVTMRCQPILGHNTVFWYRQTMMQGLELLAYFRNRAPLDDSGMPKDRFSAEMPDATLATLKIQPSEPRDSAVYFCASGFGQTYEQYFGPGTRLTVT.

This sequence joins TRBV7-2 and TRBJ1-3; D gene ambiguous. V lost 5 bases to trimming and J lost 0 bases, with 14 bases between them. Germline CDR1 is SGHTA and CDR2 is FQGNSA. The CDR3 contains 16 residues. The CDR3 sequence: CASSLHQVSSGNTIYF. Here the CDR3 DNA reads TGTGCCAGCAGCCTACATCAGGTTTCCTCTGGAAACACCATATATTTT.

The chain combines TRBV30 with TRBJ2-3; D remains ambiguous. Germline lookup yields CDR1 GTSNPN and CDR2 SVGIG (reference sequence). The CDR3 consists of 12 residues. The ends were cut back, 3 bases at V and 4 bases at J, with 8 bases in the middle. The CDR3 region has the DNA TGTGCCTGGAGCTACCAGGCAGATACGCAGTATTTT. It translates to CAWSYQADTQYF.

The rearrangement uses TRBV18 and TRBJ2-1; 8 bases align to TRBD1. Unmatched junction bases numbered 6, after V lost 0 bases and J lost 5 bases. The CDR3 sequence is 16 residues long. Germline V CDR1 and CDR2: KGHSH, LQKENI. The CDR3 coding sequence is TGTGCCAGCTCACCACCTGTCAGGGGGCGAGACAATGAGCAGTTCTTC. Translation: CASSPPVRGRDNEQFF. Variable domain in full (rest from reference TRBV18 and TRBJ2-1): NAGVMQNPRHLVRRRGQEARLRCSPMKGHSHVYWYRQLPEEGLKFMVYLQKENIIDESGMPKERFSAEFPKEGPSILRIQQVVRGDSAAYFCASSPPVRGRDNEQFFGPGTRLTVL.

This sequence joins TRBV19 and TRBJ1-1, with 8 bases that match TRBD1. Germline-derived CDR1 and CDR2 are LNHDA and SQIVND (reference sequence). Unmatched junction bases numbered 6, after V lost 3 bases and J lost 3 bases. The CDR3 is made up of 15 amino acids. For the CDR3, the DNA is TGTGCCAGTAGTATCCAGGGGGCATACGACACTGAAGCTTTCTTT. Protein: CASSIQGAYDTEAFF.

This clone was observed a single time. V and J are TRBV11-2 and TRBJ2-5, with D tentatively TRBD1 (6 bases). CDR3 size: 14 residues. The germline gives CDR1 SGHAT, CDR2 FQNNGV. V was pared by 2 bases and J by 4 bases, with 11 bases between. The CDR3 coding sequence is TGTGCCAGCAGCTTAACCAGGGGTGGAGAGACCCAGTACTTC. Amino acid sequence: CASSLTRGGETQYF.

The rearrangement uses TRBV30 and TRBJ1-1; D gene uncertain. Germline CDR1 reads GTSNPN; CDR2 reads SVGIG (reference sequence). This CDR3 is built from 10 residues. Trimming removed 2 bases at V and 4 bases at J, with 2 bases between. The CDR3 region has the DNA TGTGCCTGGAGTCGCACTGAAGCTTTCTTT. Its translation: CAWSRTEAFF.

The chain uses TRBV28 and TRBJ2-3; maybe TRBD2 (6 bases). The CDR3 has 15 amino acids. Germline-derived CDR1 and CDR2 are MDHEN and SYDVKM. V was clipped by 5 bases and J by 2 bases, with 14 bases between them. The CDR3 is CASSTGTYTTDTQYF. In DNA form, the CDR3 reads TGTGCCAGCAGTACTGGGACTTACACCACAGATACGCAGTATTTT.

The chain uses TRBV27 and TRBJ2-7; 9 nucleotides line up with TRBD2. The V segment lost 5 bases and the J segment 6 bases; nucleotides outside the gene matches: 5. Germline V lookup: CDR1 MNHEY, CDR2 SMNVEV (reference sequence). The length of the CDR3 is 13 residues. The CDR3 DNA follows: TGTGCCAGCAGTCCCGGGACTAGCACCGAGCAGTACTTC. This gives the protein CASSPGTSTEQYF.

The chain carries TRBV29-1 and TRBJ2-7; possibly TRBD2 for D (6 bases). This CDR3 is 12 amino acids long. V gave up 7 bases and J gave up 3 bases, with 13 bases separating them. Germline V gene sequence: CDR1 SQVTM, CDR2 ANQGSEA. In DNA form, the CDR3 reads TGCAGCGCCCTGGGACTGTACTACGAGCAGTACTTC. Translating gives CSALGLYYEQYF.

The chain is built from TRBV11-2 and TRBJ2-1; tentative D call: TRBD1 (5 bases). Germline loops: CDR1 SGHAT, CDR2 FQNNGV. There are 13 residues in the CDR3. V lost 6 bases and J lost 3, with 9 bases in between. For the CDR3, the DNA is TGTGCCAGCAGGCCTGACAGCTACAATGAGCAGTTCTTC. As protein: CASRPDSYNEQFF.

The chain is built from TRBV28 and TRBJ2-7, with D uncertain. Trimming cost V 7 bases and J 3 bases, with 13 bases left between them. The CDR3 length is 13 residues. The V gene's germline CDR1 is MDHEN and CDR2 SYDVKM. The CDR3 loop is CASTARLSYEQYF. The CDR3 DNA reads TGTGCCAGCACTGCTAGGTTAAGCTACGAGCAGTACTTC.

V usage is TRBV7-9 and J usage is TRBJ1-5; 9 nucleotides agree with TRBD1. The CDR3 is 17 residues long. The V and J ends lost 4 bases and 4 bases, in that order; junction bases with no gene match: 11. Germline assignment: CDR1 SEHNR and CDR2 FQNEAQ (reference sequence). In DNA form, the CDR3 reads TGTGCCAGCAGCTCTTGGACAGGGGACATCAGTAATCAGCCCCAGCATTTT. Encoded protein: CASSSWTGDISNQPQHF.

The chain combines TRBV29-1 with TRBJ2-1; 9 nucleotides line up with TRBD1. With 7 bases clipped from V and 6 bases from J, the junction kept 7 bases outside the gene matches. CDR1 and CDR2 (germline): SQVTM, ANQGSEA. The CDR3 is 13 residues long. CDR3 coding DNA: TGCAGCGCCGCCGGGACAGGGATCAATGAGCAGTTCTTC. Amino acids: CSAAGTGINEQFF.

V usage is TRBV9 and J usage is TRBJ2-7; 9 bases are shared with TRBD1. V shed 4 bases, J shed 4 bases, and the junction held 9 bases outside the gene matches. The CDR3 contains 15 residues. CDR1 is SGDLS and CDR2 is YYNGEE in the germline V gene. DNA of the CDR3: TGTGCCAGCAGCCGCACCGGGACAGGGAGGTACGAGCAGTACTTC. It specifies CASSRTGTGRYEQYF.

The rearrangement uses TRBV9 and TRBJ2-1, with D uncertain. Germline lookup yields CDR1 SGDLS and CDR2 YYNGEE. The CDR3 extends over 16 amino acids. V was pared by 3 bases and J by 0 bases, with 13 bases between. This CDR3 reads CASSASTGISYNEQFF. The CDR3 bases are TGTGCCAGCAGCGCTTCGACGGGTATCTCCTACAATGAGCAGTTCTTC.

The chain joins TRBV4-2 to TRBJ1-2; D not certain. Trimming took off 0 bases at V and 2 bases at J, with 10 bases between the two ends. CDR3 size: 15 residues. Germline V gene lookup returns CDR1 LGHNA and CDR2 YNFKEQ. CDR3: CASSQDLTPNYGYTF. The CDR3 DNA reads as TGTGCCAGCAGCCAAGATTTGACACCCAACTATGGCTACACCTTC.

The CDR3 is CASSVDRDTEAFF. In DNA, the CDR3 is TGTGCCAGCAGTGTAGACAGGGACACTGAAGCTTTCTTT. The genes are TRBV2 and TRBJ1-1, with TRBD1 matching 7 bases. The CDR3 totals 13 residues. The trim removed 4 bases at V and 3 bases at J, leaving 2 bases unmatched. CDR1 is SNHLY and CDR2 is FYNNEI in the germline V gene.

The chain has TRBV6-5 and TRBJ1-1; D might be TRBD1 (5 bases). This CDR3 is 15 amino acids long. V lost 6 bases and J lost 1, with 15 bases in between. Germline values: CDR1 MNHEY, CDR2 SVGAGI. CDR3 amino acids: CASRFRQLKNTEAFF. The DNA for the CDR3 is TGTGCCAGCAGGTTCAGACAGCTCAAGAACACTGAAGCTTTCTTT.